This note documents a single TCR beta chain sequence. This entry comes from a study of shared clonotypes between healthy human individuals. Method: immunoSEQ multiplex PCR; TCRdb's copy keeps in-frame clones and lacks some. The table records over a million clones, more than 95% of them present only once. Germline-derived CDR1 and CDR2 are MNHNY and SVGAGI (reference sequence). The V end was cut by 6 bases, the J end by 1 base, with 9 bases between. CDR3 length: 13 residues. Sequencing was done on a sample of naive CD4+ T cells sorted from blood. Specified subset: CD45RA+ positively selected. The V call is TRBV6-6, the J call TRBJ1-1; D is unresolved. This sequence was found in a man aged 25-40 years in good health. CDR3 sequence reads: CASSFDTNTEAFF. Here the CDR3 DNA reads TGTGCCAGCAGCTTCGACACGAACACTGAAGCTTTCTTT.